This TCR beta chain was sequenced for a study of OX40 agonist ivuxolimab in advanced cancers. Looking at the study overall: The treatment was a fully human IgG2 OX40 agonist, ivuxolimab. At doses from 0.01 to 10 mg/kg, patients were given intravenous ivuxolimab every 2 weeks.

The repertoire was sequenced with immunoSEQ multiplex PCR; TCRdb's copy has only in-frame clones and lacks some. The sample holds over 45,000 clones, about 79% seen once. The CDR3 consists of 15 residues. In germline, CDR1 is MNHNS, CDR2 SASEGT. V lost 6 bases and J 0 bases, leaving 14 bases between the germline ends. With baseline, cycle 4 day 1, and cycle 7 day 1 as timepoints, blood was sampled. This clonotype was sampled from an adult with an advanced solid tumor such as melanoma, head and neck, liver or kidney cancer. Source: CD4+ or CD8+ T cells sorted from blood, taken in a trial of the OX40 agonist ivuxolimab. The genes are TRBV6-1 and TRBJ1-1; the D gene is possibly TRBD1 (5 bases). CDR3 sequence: CASRGGGGVNTEAFF. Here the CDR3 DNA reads TGTGCCAGCAGGGGGGGTGGCGGGGTGAACACTGAAGCTTTCTTT.